The next 17 T cell receptor beta chains were all read from a single sample in a study of cytomegalovirus exposure and HLA in healthy donors. The PCR employed 60 Vbeta primers together with 13 Jbeta primers. Produced via immunoSEQ multiplex PCR; TCRdb's table is partial and in-frame only. The sample includes around 140,000 clones, roughly 82% of them seen just once. The sequenced sample consisted of PBMCs. The source of these receptors is a man aged 30 to 45 in good health and CMV-seronegative.

The V gene is TRBV21-1, the J gene TRBJ1-5. TRBV21-1 is recorded as a pseudogene. The length of the CDR3 is 11 residues. CDR3 nucleotide sequence: TGTGCCAGCAGCATAAATCAGCCCCAGCATTTT. Translation: CASSINQPQHF.

This clone was counted between two and nine times. This chain uses TRBV19 with TRBJ2-3, with D perhaps TRBD1 (5 bases). Trimming took 6 bases from V and 6 from J, leaving 13 bases between them. The CDR3 has 13 residues. CDR1 is LNHDA and CDR2 is SQIVND in the germline V gene (reference sequence). In nucleotides, the CDR3 is TGTGCCAGTAGAACAGGACCAGGGGATACGCAGTATTTT. This gives the protein CASRTGPGDTQYF.

DNA for the CDR3: TGCGCCAGCAGCGGCCAGGGGTCTAATGAAAAACTGTTTTTT. Its protein product is CASSGQGSNEKLFF. This chain uses TRBV5-1 with TRBJ1-4; possible D gene TRBD1, 6 bases. Germline V gives CDR1 SGHRS, CDR2 YFSETQ. CDR3 length: 14 amino acids. V lost 4 bases and J lost 3, with 10 bases in between.

The chain uses TRBV5-1 and TRBJ1-1; D may be TRBD1 (6 bases). V was pared by 0 bases and J by 2 bases, with 11 bases between. This CDR3 comprises 15 residues. The V gene's germline CDR1 is SGHRS and CDR2 YFSETQ. In DNA form, the CDR3 reads TGCGCCAGCAGCTTGGTCGGGACACCTAACACTGAAGCTTTCTTT. Translation: CASSLVGTPNTEAFF.

In DNA, the CDR3 is TGTGCCAGCAGCTTGGATACAACACAAGAGACCCAGTACTTC. This translates into CASSLDTTQETQYF. The chain carries TRBV5-4 and TRBJ2-5; D gene unclear. Germline V gene data show CDR1 as SGHNT and CDR2 as YYREEE (reference sequence). The V and J ends lost 0 bases and 2 bases respectively, with 8 bases between them. This CDR3 has 14 amino acids.

Only a few counts were recorded for this clone. The chain has TRBV19 and TRBJ2-2; TRBD2 might be the D (5 bases). CDR3 length equals 15 residues. V shed 5 bases and J shed 7 bases, with 17 bases lying between them. The germline gives CDR1 LNHDA, CDR2 SQIVND (reference sequence). CDR3 DNA sequence: TGTGCCAGTAGTTTCACATACCAAGCGGTCGGGGAGCTGTTTTTT. Its translation: CASSFTYQAVGELFF.

The rearrangement uses TRBV19 and TRBJ2-5; possibly TRBD1 for D (6 bases). The germline V gene encodes CDR1 LNHDA and CDR2 SQIVND (reference sequence). Between the trimmed V and J ends, which lost 7 bases and 5 bases, there was a span of 23 bases. CDR3 length: 16 residues. The CDR3 DNA reads as TGTGCCAGTATAGGGGGAAAGCGGCTTGGGGCGGAGACCCAGTACTTC. This sequence encodes CASIGGKRLGAETQYF.

This clone is a singleton in its sample. This chain joins TRBV4-1 and TRBJ2-1; TRBD1 matches at 8 bases. The CDR3 extends over 13 amino acids. V gave up 0 bases and J gave up 15 bases; unmatched junction bases: 7. Germline V gene data show CDR1 as MGHRA and CDR2 as YSYEKL. CDR3 DNA: TGCGCCAGCAGCCAAGAGATGACAGGGGAGAGGTTCTTC. This sequence encodes CASSQEMTGERFF.

Regarding this clone: This is likely a read error, given that the CDR3 carries no conserved phenylalanine or tryptophan at its end. The rearrangement uses TRBV7-8 and TRBJ2-7; TRBD1 might be the D (6 bases). The V gene's germline CDR1 is SGHVS and CDR2 FQNEAQ. V lost 7 bases to trimming and J lost 5 bases, with 18 bases between them. The CDR3 has 14 amino acids. The CDR3 DNA sequence: TGTGCCAGCACCGTTGCTACACAGGGCCACGAGCAGTACCTC. It translates to CASTVATQGHEQYL.

This chain connects TRBV28 to TRBJ2-7, with D perhaps TRBD1 (5 bases). CDR1 MDHEN and CDR2 SYDVKM come from the germline V gene. CDR3 length: 12 amino acids. Deletions cut 5 bases from V and 6 bases from J, with 11 bases between. The CDR3 DNA is TGTGCCAGCAGTACTCCAGGGTTCGAGCAGTACTTC. Its translation is CASSTPGFEQYF.

The chain has TRBV28 and TRBJ2-7; 7 positions agree with TRBD2. The ends lost 5 bases at V and 7 bases at J; junction bases unmatched: 17. Germline V lookup: CDR1 MDHEN, CDR2 SYDVKM. The CDR3 runs 16 residues. CDR3 amino acids: CASSGDAGLEDDEQYF. CDR3 coding DNA: TGTGCCAGCAGTGGTGATGCAGGACTAGAGGACGATGAGCAGTACTTC.

On this clone: An end of the junction does not agree with germline; a read error may underlie this. The CDR3 coding sequence is TGTGCCAGCAGCCTGACTAACTTAGGACAGGAGAAAAACAGTCAGTACTTC. Residues: CASSLTNLGQEKNSQYF. This rearrangement joins TRBV5-6 to TRBJ2-4, with 7 nucleotides matching TRBD1. Germline V gives CDR1 SGHDT, CDR2 YYEEEE. The CDR3 sequence is 17 residues long. The whole variable domain, filled in from reference TRBV5-6 and TRBJ2-4, reads DAGVTQSPTHLIKTRGQQVTLRCSPKSGHDTVSWYQQALGQGPQFIFQYYEEEERQRGNFPDRFSGHQFPNYSSELNVNALLLGDSALYLCASSLTNLGQEKNSQYFGAGTRLSVL.

This rearrangement joins TRBV5-5 to TRBJ2-7, with TRBD1 matching 7 bases. The ends lost 4 bases at V and 3 bases at J; junction bases unmatched: 10. The CDR3 runs to 15 residues. From germline, CDR1 is SGHKS and CDR2 YYEKEE (reference sequence). DNA of the CDR3: TGTGCCAGCAGCCCTGGGACAGCCTCCTTCTACGAGCAGTACTTC. Translating it yields CASSPGTASFYEQYF.

J is TRBJ1-2 and V is TRBV9; D is ambiguous. Trimming stripped 4 bases from V and 7 bases from J, with 29 bases between. The CDR3 is 18 amino acids. Germline V gene lookup returns CDR1 SGDLS and CDR2 YYNGEE. The DNA for the CDR3 is TGTGCCAGCAGCTTGGGAGGCGGCGCAGGACTAGGCCCCGGTGGCTACACCTTC. Translating it yields CASSLGGGAGLGPGGYTF. The full variable domain, with the rest looked up from reference TRBV9 and TRBJ1-2, is DSGVTQTPKHLITATGQRVTLRCSPRSGDLSVYWYQQSLDQGLQFLIQYYNGEERAKGNILERFSAQQFPDLHSELNLSSLELGDSALYFCASSLGGGAGLGPGGYTFGSGTRLTVV.

This chain joins TRBV9 and TRBJ2-5; tentative D call: TRBD2 (5 bases). The closer fit of TRBJ2-7 to the DNA end suggests the J call may be wrong. Germline values: CDR1 SGDLS, CDR2 YYNGEE. The CDR3 is 16 residues long. The CDR3 reads CASSARGGPSSYEQYF. The CDR3 DNA sequence: TGTGCCAGCAGCGCAAGAGGCGGGCCGAGCTCCTACGAGCAGTACTTC.

The chain uses TRBV2 and TRBJ1-2; 8 nucleotides align to TRBD1. Germline V CDR1 and CDR2: SNHLY, FYNNEI. Trimming removed 5 bases from V and 4 bases from J; junction bases left unmatched: 9. The CDR3 covers 15 residues. CDR3 region: CASSPTRTGSYGYTF. The CDR3 DNA sequence: TGTGCCAGCAGTCCCACAAGGACAGGGAGCTATGGCTACACCTTC.

The gene calls are TRBV15 and TRBJ1-4; 7 nucleotides align to TRBD1. This CDR3 has 13 residues. V was clipped by 8 bases and J by 6 bases; unmatched bases: 6. From germline, CDR1 is LNHNV and CDR2 YYDKDF (reference sequence). CDR3 residues: CATGTDRDEKLFF. The CDR3 DNA sequence: TGTGCCACCGGTACCGACAGGGATGAAAAACTGTTTTTT.